The T cell receptor (beta chain) under discussion was sequenced for a study of T cells after yellow fever vaccination. Background on the study: Low-cell-number fractions underwent preparation using SMART-Seq v4 Ultra Low Input.

This clonotype was detected many times. No antigen is known for it. Study observations and caveats: Clones that expanded after primary vaccination mostly reappeared after the booster (just over 95% CD4, 80% to 90% CD8).

One entry per CDR3 protein results from TCRdb running MiXCR on the 5' RACE reads. The sample includes about 220,000 distinct CDR3 sequences, roughly 3% of them seen just once. Germline CDR1 is MGHRA and CDR2 is YSYEKL. V shed 0 bases and J shed 0 bases, with 9 bases lying between them. The CDR3 is 16 amino acids. The receptor comes from a young man who received the YFV17D yellow fever vaccine. The sequences come from CD4+ T cells sorted from PBMCs, collected 10 days after the yellow fever booster vaccination. This chain links TRBV4-1 with TRBJ1-5; TRBD1 is a possible D gene (6 bases). The CDR3 nucleotides are TGCGCCAGCAGCCAAGATAGGGGGGCTAGCAATCAGCCCCAGCATTTT. Protein product: CASSQDRGASNQPQHF.